This T cell receptor (beta chain) was recorded in a study of T cells in Graves' hyperthyroidism and ophthalmopathy. This clonotype showed up many times. Amplification targeted TCR beta CDR3 regions from RNA transcripts. RT-PCR in the first round (using the HTBI primer set) targeted the TCR CDR3. TCRdb redid the calling of the multiplex PCR reads with MiXCR, one entry per CDR3 protein. There are approximately 720,000 distinct CDR3 sequences in the sample; 18% occur only once, and 16% lies in the top ten. CDR1 is SGHRS, CDR2 YFSETQ, per germline. There are 16 residues in the CDR3. Trimming stripped 3 bases from V and 3 bases from J, with 18 bases between.

The sequenced sample consisted of blood. This TCR was recovered from a woman aged 50 to 60 with Graves' hyperthyroidism that later progressed to Graves' ophthalmopathy. The V call is TRBV5-1, the J call TRBJ1-1; weak D call: TRBD1 (5 bases). CDR3 coding DNA: TGCGCCAGCAGCTGGCGGGGCGGGACGGGGTACACTGAAGCTTTCTTT. Translating it yields CASSWRGGTGYTEAFF.